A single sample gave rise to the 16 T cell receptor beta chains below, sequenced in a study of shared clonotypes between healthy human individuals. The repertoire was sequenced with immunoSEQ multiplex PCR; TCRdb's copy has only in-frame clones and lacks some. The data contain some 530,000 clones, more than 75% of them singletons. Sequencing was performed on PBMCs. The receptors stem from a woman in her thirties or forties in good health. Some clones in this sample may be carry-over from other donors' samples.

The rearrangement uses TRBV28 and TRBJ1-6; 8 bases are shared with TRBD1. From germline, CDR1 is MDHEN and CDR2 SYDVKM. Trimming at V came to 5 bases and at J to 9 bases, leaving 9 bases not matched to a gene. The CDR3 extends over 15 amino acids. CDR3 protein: CASSPRLDRVSPLHF. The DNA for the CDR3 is TGTGCCAGCAGTCCGAGATTGGACAGGGTTTCACCCCTCCACTTT.

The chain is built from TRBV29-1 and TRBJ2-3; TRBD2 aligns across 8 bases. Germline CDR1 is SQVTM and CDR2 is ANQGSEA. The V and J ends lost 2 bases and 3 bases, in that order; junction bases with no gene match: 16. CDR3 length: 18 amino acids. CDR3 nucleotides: TGCAGCGTTGAAAGGGGAAAAGGACTAGCCGGTAGAACAGATACGCAGTATTTT. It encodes CSVERGKGLAGRTDTQYF.

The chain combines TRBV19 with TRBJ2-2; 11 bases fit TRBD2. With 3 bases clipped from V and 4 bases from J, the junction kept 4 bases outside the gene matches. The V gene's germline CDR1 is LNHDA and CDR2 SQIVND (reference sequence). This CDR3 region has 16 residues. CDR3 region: CASSMTLAGVTGELFF. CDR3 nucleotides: TGTGCCAGTAGTATGACACTAGCGGGAGTCACCGGGGAGCTGTTTTTT.

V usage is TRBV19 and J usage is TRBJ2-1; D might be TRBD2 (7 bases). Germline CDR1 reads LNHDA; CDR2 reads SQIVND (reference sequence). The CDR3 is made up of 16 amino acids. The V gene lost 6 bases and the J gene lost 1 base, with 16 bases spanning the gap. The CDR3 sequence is CASREGGRRSYNEQFF. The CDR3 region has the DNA TGTGCCAGTAGGGAGGGGGGGCGCAGGTCCTACAATGAGCAGTTCTTC.

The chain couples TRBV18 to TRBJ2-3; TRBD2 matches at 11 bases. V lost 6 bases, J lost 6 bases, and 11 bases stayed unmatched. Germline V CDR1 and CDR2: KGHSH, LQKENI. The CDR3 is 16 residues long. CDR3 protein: CASSPGTSGQGDTQYF. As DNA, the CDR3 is TGTGCCAGCTCTCCCGGGACTAGCGGCCAAGGGGATACGCAGTATTTT.

CDR3 DNA sequence: TGTGCCAGCAGGGGGACAGGGACCTACGAGCAGTACTTC. Its protein is CASRGTGTYEQYF. V is TRBV25-1 and J is TRBJ2-7, with 9 bases identical to TRBD1. Per germline, CDR1 MGHDK and CDR2 SYGVNS. J gave up 2 bases and V 6 bases, and 2 bases lay outside the gene matches. The CDR3 consists of 13 residues.

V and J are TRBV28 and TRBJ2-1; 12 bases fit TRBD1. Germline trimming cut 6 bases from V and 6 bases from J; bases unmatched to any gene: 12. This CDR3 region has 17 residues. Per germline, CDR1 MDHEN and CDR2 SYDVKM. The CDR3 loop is CASRPAGTGGLSNEQFF. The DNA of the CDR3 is TGTGCCAGCAGGCCCGCCGGGACAGGGGGCTTGAGCAATGAGCAGTTCTTC. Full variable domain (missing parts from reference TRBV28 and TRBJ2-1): DVKVTQSSRYLVKRTGEKVFLECVQDMDHENMFWYRQDPGLGLRLIYFSYDVKMKEKGDIPEGYSVSREKKERFSLILESASTNQTSMYLCASRPAGTGGLSNEQFFGPGTRLTVL.

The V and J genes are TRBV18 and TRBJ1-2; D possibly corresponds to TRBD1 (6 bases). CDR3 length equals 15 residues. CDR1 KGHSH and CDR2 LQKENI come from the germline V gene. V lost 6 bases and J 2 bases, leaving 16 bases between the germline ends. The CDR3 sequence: CASSPDLGANYGYTF. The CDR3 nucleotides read TGTGCCAGCTCCCCGGACCTGGGGGCCAACTATGGCTACACCTTC.

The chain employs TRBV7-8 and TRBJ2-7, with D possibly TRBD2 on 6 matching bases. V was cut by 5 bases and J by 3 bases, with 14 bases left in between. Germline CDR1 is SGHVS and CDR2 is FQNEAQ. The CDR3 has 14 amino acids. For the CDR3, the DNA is TGTGCCAGCAGCCCCGCGGAGGGGAACTACGAGCAGTACTTC. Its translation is CASSPAEGNYEQYF.

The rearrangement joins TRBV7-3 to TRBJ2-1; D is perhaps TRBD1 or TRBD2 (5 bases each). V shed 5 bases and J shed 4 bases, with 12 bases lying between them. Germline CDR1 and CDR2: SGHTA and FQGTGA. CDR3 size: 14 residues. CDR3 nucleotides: TGTGCCAGCAGCCCCGGGGCCGCGTACAATGAGCAGTTCTTC. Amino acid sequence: CASSPGAAYNEQFF.

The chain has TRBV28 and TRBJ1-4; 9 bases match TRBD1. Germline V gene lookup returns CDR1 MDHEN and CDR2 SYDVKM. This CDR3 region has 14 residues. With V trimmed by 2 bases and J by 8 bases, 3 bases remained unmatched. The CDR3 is CASSLGDREEKLFF. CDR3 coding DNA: TGTGCCAGCAGTTTAGGGGACAGGGAGGAAAAACTGTTTTTT.

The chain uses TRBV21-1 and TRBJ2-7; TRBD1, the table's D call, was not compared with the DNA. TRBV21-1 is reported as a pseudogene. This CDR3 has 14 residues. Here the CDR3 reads CASSIRDSPPEQYF. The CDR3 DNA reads TGTGCCAGCAGCATTCGGGACAGCCCTCCCGAGCAGTACTTC.

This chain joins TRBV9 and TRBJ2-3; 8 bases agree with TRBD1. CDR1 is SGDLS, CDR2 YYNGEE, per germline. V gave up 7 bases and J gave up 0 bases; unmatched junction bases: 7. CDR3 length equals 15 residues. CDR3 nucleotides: TGTGCCAGCCAGAGGACAGGGATGAGCACAGATACGCAGTATTTT. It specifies CASQRTGMSTDTQYF.

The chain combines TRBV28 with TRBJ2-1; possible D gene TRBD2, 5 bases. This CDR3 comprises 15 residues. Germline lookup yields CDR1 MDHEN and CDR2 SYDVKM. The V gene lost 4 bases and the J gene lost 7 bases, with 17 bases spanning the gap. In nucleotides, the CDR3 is TGTGCCAGCAGTTCCCTAGGGAGATCGATGAATGAGCAGTTCTTC. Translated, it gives CASSSLGRSMNEQFF. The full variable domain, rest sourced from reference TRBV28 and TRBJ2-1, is DVKVTQSSRYLVKRTGEKVFLECVQDMDHENMFWYRQDPGLGLRLIYFSYDVKMKEKGDIPEGYSVSREKKERFSLILESASTNQTSMYLCASSSLGRSMNEQFFGPGTRLTVL.

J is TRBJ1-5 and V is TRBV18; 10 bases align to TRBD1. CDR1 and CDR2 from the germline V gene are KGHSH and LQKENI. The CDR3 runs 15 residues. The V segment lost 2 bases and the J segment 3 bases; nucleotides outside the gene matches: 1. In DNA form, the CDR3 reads TGTGCCAGCTCACCAGGACAGGGGGTCAATCAGCCCCAGCATTTT. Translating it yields CASSPGQGVNQPQHF.

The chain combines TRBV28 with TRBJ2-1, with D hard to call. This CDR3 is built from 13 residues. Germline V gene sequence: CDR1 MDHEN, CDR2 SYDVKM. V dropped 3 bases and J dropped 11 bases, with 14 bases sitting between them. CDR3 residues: CASSFTRVGKQFF. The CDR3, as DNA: TGTGCCAGCAGTTTCACCCGAGTAGGAAAGCAGTTCTTC.